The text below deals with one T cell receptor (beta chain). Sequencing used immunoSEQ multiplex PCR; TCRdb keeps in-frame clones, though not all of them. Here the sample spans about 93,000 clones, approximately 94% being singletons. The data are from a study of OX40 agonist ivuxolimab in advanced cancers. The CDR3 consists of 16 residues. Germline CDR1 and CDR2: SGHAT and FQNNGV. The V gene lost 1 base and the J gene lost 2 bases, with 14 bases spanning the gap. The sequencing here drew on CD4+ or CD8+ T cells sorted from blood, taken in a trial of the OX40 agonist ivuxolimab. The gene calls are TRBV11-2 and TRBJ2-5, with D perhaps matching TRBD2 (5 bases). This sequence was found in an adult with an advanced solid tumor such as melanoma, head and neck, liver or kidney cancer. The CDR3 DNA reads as TGTGCCAGCAGCTTAGCGGGAATAGCCCGTCAAGAGACCCAGTACTTC. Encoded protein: CASSLAGIARQETQYF.